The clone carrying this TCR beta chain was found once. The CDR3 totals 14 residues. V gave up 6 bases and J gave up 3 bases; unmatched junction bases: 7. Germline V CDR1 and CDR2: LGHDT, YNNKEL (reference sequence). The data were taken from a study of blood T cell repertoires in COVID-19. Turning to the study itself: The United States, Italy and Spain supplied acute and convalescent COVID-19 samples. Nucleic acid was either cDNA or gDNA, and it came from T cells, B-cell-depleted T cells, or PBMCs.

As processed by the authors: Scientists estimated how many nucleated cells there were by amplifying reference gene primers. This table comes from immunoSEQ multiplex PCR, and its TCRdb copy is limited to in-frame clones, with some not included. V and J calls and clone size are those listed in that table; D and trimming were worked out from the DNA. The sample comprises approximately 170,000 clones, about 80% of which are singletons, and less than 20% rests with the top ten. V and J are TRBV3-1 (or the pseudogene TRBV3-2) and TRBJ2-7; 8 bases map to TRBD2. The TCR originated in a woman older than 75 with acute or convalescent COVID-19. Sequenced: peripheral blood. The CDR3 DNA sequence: TGTGCCAGCAGTCCCGGGACTAGGAGCTACGAGCAGTACTTC. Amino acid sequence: CASSPGTRSYEQYF.